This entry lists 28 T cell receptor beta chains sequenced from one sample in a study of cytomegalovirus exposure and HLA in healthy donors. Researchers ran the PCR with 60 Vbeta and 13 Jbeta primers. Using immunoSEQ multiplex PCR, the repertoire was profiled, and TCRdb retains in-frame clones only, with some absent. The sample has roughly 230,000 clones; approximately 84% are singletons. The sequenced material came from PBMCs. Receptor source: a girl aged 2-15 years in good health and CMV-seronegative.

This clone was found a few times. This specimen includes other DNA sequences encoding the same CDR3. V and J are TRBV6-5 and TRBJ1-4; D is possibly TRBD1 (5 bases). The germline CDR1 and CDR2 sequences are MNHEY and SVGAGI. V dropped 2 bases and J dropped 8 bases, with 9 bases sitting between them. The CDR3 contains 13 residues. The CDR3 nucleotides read TGTGCCAGCAGTTACCAGGGTGGCGAAAAACTGTTTTTT. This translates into CASSYQGGEKLFF.

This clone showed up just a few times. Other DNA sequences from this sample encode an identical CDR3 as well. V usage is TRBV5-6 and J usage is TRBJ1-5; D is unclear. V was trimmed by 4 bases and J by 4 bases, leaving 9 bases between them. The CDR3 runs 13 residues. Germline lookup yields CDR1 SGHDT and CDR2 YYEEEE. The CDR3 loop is CASSPGGNQPQHF. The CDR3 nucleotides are TGTGCCAGCAGCCCTGGAGGGAATCAGCCCCAGCATTTT. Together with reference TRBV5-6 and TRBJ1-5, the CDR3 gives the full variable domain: DAGVTQSPTHLIKTRGQQVTLRCSPKSGHDTVSWYQQALGQGPQFIFQYYEEEERQRGNFPDRFSGHQFPNYSSELNVNALLLGDSALYLCASSPGGNQPQHFGDGTRLSIL.

CDR3 region: CASSPIPGEETQYF. CDR3 coding DNA: TGTGCCAGCAGCCCAATACCCGGGGAAGAGACCCAGTACTTC. The chain employs TRBV14 and TRBJ2-5; perhaps TRBD2 as D (5 bases). Trimming stripped 4 bases from V and 3 bases from J, with 12 bases between. This CDR3 region has 14 residues. Germline V CDR1 and CDR2: SGHDN, FVKESK.

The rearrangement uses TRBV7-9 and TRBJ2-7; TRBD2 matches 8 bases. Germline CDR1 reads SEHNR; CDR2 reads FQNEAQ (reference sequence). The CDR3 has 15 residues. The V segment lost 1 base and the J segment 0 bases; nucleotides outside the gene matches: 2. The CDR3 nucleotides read TGTGCCAGCAGCTTAGTTCTAGCGGGCTCCTACGAGCAGTACTTC. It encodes CASSLVLAGSYEQYF. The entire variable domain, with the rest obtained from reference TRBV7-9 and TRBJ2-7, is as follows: DTGVSQNPRHKITKRGQNVTFRCDPISEHNRLYWYRQTLGQGPEFLTYFQNEAQLEKSRLLSDRFSAERPKGSFSTLEIQRTEQGDSAMYLCASSLVLAGSYEQYFGPGTRLTVT.

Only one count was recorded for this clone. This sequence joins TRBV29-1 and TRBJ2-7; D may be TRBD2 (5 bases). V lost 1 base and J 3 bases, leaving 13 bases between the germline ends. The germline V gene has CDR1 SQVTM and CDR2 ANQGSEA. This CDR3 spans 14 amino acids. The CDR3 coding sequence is TGCAGCGTTGAAGGCGGGTCGCGGGTCTACGAGCAGTACTTC. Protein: CSVEGGSRVYEQYF.

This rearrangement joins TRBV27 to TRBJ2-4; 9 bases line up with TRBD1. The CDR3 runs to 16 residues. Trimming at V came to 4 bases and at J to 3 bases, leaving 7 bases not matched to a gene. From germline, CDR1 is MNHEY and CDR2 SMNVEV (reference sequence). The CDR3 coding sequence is TGTGCCAGCAGTTCCCACAGGGGGCGCGGCAAAAACATTCAGTACTTC. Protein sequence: CASSSHRGRGKNIQYF.

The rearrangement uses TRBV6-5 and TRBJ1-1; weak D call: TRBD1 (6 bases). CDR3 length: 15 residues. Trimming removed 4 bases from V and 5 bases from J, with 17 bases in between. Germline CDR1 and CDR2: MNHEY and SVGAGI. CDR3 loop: CASSSSGHWRTEAFF. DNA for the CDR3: TGTGCCAGCAGTTCCTCGGGACACTGGAGGACTGAAGCTTTCTTT.

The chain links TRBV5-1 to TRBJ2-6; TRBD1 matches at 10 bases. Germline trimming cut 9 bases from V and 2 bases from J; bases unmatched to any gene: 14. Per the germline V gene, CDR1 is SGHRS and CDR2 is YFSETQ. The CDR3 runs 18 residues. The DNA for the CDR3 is TGCGCCACCTCGGGGGAGACAGGGGGCTTTACTGGGGCCAACGTCCTGACTTTC. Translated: CATSGETGGFTGANVLTF.

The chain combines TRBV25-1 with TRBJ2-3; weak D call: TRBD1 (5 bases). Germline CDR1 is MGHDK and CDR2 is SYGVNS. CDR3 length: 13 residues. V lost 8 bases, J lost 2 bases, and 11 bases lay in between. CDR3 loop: CASQGQLTDTQYF. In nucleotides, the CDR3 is TGTGCCAGCCAGGGTCAGCTCACAGATACGCAGTATTTT.

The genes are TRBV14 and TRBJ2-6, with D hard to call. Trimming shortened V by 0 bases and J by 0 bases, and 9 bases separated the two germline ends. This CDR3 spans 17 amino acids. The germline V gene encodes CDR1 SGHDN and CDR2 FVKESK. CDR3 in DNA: TGTGCCAGCAGCCAAGAGTTTCGTGTCTCTGGGGCCAACGTCCTGACTTTC. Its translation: CASSQEFRVSGANVLTF.

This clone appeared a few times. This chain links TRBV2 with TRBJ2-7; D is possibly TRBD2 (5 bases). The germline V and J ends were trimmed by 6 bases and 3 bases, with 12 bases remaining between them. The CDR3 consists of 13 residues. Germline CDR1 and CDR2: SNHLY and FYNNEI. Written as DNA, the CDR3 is TGTGCCAGCAGATCGTTCGGGGTCTACGAGCAGTACTTC. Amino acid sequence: CASRSFGVYEQYF.

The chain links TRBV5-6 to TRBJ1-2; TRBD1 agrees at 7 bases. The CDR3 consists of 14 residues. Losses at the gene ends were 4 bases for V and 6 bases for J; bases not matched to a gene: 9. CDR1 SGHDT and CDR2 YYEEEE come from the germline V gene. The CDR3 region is CASSLLRDRDGYTF. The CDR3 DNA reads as TGTGCCAGCAGCCTACTCCGCGACAGGGATGGCTACACCTTC.

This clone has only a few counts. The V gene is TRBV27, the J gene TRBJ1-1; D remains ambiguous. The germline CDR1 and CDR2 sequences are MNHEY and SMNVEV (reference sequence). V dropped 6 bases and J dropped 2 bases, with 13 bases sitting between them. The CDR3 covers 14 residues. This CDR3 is CASRTRSVNTEAFF. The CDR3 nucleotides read TGTGCCAGCAGGACTCGTAGCGTAAACACTGAAGCTTTCTTT.

CDR3 sequence: CASSLGGGSDTGELFF. The CDR3 DNA is TGTGCCAGCAGCTTAGGGGGCGGGAGCGACACCGGGGAGCTGTTTTTT. The rearrangement links TRBV7-9 to TRBJ2-2; TRBD2 aligns across 7 bases. This CDR3 region has 16 residues. V gave up 1 base and J gave up 3 bases; unmatched junction bases: 5. Germline V gives CDR1 SEHNR, CDR2 FQNEAQ (reference sequence).

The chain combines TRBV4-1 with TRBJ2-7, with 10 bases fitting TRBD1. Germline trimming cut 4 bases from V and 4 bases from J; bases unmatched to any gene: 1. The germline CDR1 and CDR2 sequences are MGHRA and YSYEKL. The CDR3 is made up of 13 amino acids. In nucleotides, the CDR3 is TGCGCCAGCAGCCGGGACAGGGGATACGAGCAGTACTTC. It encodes CASSRDRGYEQYF.

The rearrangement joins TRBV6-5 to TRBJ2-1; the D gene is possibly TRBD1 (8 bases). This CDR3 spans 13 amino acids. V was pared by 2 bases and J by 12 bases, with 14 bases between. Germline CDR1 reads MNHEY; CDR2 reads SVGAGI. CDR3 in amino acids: CASSYTGGDRQFF. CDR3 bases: TGTGCCAGCAGTTACACAGGGGGGGATCGGCAGTTCTTC.

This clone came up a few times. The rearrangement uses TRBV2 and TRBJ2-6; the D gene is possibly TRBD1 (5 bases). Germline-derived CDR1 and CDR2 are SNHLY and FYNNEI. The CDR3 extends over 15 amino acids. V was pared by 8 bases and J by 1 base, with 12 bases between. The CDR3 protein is CASRLDRSGANVLTF. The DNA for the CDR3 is TGTGCCAGCCGATTAGACAGATCTGGGGCCAACGTCCTGACTTTC. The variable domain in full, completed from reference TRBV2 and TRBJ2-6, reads EPEVTQTPSHQVTQMGQEVILRCVPISNHLYFYWYRQILGQKVEFLVSFYNNEISEKSEIFDDQFSVERPDGSNFTLKIRSTKLEDSAMYFCASRLDRSGANVLTFGAGSRLTVL.

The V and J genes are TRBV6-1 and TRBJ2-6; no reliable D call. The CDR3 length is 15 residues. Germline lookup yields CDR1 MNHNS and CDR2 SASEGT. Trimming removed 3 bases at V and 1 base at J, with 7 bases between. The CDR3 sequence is CASSDPPSGANVLTF. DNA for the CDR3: TGTGCCAGCAGTGACCCCCCTTCTGGGGCCAACGTCCTGACTTTC.

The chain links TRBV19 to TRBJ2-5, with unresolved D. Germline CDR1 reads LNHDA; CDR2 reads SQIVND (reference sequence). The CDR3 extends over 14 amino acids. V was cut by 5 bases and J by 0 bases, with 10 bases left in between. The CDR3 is CASSVSYYQETQYF. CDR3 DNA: TGTGCCAGTAGTGTTTCCTATTACCAAGAGACCCAGTACTTC. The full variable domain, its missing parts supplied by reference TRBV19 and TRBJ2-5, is DGGITQSPKYLFRKEGQNVTLSCEQNLNHDAMYWYRQDPGQGLRLIYYSQIVNDFQKGDIAEGYSVSREKKESFPLTVTSAQKNPTAFYLCASSVSYYQETQYFGPGTRLLVL.

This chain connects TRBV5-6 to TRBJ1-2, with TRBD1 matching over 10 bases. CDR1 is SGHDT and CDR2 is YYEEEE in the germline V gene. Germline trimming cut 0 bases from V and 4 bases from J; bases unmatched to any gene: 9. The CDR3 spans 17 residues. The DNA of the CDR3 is TGTGCCAGCAGCTTGGTTTGGGGGACAGGGGTCCTCTATGGCTACACCTTC. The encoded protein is CASSLVWGTGVLYGYTF.

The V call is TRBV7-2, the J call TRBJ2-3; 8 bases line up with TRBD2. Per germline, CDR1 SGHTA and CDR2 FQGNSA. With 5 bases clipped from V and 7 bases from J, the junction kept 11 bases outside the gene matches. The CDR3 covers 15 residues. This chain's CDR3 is CASSPFGGGVHTQYF. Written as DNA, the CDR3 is TGTGCCAGCAGCCCCTTCGGGGGGGGCGTACATACGCAGTATTTT.

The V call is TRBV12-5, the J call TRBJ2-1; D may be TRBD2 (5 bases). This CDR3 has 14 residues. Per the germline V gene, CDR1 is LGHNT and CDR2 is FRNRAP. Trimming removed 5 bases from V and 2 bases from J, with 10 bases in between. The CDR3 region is CASGRSGAYNEQFF. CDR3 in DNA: TGTGCTAGTGGTAGATCCGGGGCCTACAATGAGCAGTTCTTC.

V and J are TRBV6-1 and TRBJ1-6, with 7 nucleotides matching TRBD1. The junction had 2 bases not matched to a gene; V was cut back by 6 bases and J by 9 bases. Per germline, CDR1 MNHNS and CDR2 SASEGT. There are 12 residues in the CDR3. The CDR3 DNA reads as TGTGCCAGCAGCCGGACAGGTTCACCCCTCCACTTT. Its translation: CASSRTGSPLHF.

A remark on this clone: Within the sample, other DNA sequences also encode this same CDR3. The CDR3 protein is CASSEREETQYF. The DNA of the CDR3 is TGTGCCAGCAGTGAACGGGAAGAGACCCAGTACTTC. The chain has TRBV2 and TRBJ2-5; D unclear. Trimming stripped 2 bases from V and 3 bases from J, with 4 bases between. The CDR3 extends over 12 amino acids. The germline gives CDR1 SNHLY, CDR2 FYNNEI.

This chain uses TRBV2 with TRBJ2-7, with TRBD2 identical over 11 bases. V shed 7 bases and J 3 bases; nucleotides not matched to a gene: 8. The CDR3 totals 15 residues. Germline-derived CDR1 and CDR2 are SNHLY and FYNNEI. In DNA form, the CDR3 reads TGTGCCAGCAAGATTAGCGGGGGGGCCTACTACGAGCAGTACTTC. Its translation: CASKISGGAYYEQYF.

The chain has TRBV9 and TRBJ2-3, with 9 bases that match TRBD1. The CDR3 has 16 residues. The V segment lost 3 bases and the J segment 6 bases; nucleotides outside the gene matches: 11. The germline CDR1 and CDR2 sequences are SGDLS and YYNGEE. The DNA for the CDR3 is TGTGCCAGCAGCGGCACAGGGGGCGCCCATAGGGATACGCAGTATTTT. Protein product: CASSGTGGAHRDTQYF.

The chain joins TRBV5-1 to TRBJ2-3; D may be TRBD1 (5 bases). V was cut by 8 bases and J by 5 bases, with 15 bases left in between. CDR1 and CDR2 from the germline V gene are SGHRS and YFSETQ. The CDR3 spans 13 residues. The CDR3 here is CASRQGEVDTQYF. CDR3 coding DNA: TGCGCCAGTCGGCAGGGTGAGGTAGATACGCAGTATTTT. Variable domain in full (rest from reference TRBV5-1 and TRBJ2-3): KAGVTQTPRYLIKTRGQQVTLSCSPISGHRSVSWYQQTPGQGLQFLFEYFSETQRNKGNFPGRFSGRQFSNSRSEMNVSTLELGDSALYLCASRQGEVDTQYFGPGTRLTVL.

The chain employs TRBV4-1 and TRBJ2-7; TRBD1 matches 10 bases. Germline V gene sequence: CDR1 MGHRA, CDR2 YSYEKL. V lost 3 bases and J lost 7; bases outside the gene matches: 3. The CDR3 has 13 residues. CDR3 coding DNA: TGCGCCAGCAGCCAGGGACAGGGGTGGGAGCAGTACTTC. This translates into CASSQGQGWEQYF.